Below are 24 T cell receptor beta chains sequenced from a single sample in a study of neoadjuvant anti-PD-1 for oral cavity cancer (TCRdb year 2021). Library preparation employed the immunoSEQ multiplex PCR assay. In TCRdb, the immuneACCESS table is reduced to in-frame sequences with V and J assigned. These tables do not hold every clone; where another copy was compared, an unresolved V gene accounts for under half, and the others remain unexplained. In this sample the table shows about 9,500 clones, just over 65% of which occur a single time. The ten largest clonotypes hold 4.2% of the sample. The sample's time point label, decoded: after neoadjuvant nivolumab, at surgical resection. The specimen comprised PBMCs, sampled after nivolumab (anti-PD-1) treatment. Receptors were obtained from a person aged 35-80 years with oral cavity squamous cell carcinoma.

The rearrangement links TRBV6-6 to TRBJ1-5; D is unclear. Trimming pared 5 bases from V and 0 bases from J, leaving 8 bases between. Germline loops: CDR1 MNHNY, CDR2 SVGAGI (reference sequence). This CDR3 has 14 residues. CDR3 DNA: TGTGCCAGCAGTCGACGGGATAGCAATCAGCCCCAGCATTTT. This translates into CASSRRDSNQPQHF.

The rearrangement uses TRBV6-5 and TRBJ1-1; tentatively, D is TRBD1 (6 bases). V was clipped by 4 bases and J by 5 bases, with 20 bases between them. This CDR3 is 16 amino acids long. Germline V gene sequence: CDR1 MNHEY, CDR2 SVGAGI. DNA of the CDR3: TGTGCCAGCAGTTCGAATCACAGGGCACAAGAAACTGAAGCTTTCTTT. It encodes CASSSNHRAQETEAFF.

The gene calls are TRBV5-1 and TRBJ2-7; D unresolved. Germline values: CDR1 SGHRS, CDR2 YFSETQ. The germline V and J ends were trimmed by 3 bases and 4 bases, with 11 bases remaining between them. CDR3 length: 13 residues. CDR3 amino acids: CASSSRPGYEQYF. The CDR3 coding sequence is TGCGCCAGCAGCTCCCGACCGGGTTACGAGCAGTACTTC.

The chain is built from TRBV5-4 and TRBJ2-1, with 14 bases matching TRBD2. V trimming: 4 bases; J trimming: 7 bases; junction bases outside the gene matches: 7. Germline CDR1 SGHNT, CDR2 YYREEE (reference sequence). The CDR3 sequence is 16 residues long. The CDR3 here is CASSVTSGRAGNEQFF. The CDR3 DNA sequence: TGTGCCAGCAGCGTGACTAGCGGGAGGGCGGGGAATGAGCAGTTCTTC.

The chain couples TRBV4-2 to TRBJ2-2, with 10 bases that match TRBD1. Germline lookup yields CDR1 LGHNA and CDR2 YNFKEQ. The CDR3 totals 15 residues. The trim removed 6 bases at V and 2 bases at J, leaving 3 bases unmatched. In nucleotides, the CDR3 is TGTGCCAGCAGGATGACAGGGGGCAACACCGGGGAGCTGTTTTTT. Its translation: CASRMTGGNTGELFF.

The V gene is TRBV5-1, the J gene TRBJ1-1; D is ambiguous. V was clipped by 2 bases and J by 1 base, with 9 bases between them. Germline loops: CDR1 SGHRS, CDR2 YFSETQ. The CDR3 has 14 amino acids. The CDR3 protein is CASSLSKGNTEAFF. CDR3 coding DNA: TGCGCCAGCAGCTTAAGTAAAGGGAACACTGAAGCTTTCTTT.

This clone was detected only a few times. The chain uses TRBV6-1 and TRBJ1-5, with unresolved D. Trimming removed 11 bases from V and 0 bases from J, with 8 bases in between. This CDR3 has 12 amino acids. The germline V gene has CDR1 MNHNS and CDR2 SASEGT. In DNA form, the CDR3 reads TGTGCCGTGGCGGATAGCAATCAGCCCCAGCATTTT. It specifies CAVADSNQPQHF.

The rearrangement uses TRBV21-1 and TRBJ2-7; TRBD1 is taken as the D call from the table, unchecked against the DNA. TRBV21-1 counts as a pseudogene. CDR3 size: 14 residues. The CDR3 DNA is TGTGCCAGCAGCATACGACAGGGTCATGACGAGCAGTACTTC. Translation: CASSIRQGHDEQYF.

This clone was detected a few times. In DNA form, the CDR3 reads TGTGCCAGTAGTATTAGTCATAACACTGAAGCTTTCTTT. This translates into CASSISHNTEAFF. V usage is TRBV19 and J usage is TRBJ1-1; no firm D call. Germline assignment: CDR1 LNHDA and CDR2 SQIVND (reference sequence). This CDR3 region has 13 residues. Trimming shortened V by 3 bases and J by 2 bases, and 7 bases separated the two germline ends.

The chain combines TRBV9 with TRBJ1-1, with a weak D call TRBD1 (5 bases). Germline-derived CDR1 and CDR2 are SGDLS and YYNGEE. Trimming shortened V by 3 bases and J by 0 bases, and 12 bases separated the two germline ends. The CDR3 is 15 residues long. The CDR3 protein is CASSARDFLNTEAFF. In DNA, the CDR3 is TGTGCCAGCAGCGCTCGGGACTTCCTGAACACTGAAGCTTTCTTT.

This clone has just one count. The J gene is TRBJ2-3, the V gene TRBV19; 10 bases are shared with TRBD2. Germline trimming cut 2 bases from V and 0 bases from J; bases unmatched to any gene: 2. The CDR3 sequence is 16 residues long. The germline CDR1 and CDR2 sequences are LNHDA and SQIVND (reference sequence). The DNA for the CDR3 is TGTGCCAGTAGTATAAAGACTAGCGGGAGCACAGATACGCAGTATTTT. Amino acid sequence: CASSIKTSGSTDTQYF.

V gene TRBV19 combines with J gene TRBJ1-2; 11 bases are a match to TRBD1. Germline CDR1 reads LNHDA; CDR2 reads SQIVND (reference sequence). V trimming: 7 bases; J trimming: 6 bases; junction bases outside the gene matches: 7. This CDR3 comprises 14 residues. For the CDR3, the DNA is TGTGCCAGTAAGGACAGGGGGCAGGACCATGGCTACACCTTC. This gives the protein CASKDRGQDHGYTF.

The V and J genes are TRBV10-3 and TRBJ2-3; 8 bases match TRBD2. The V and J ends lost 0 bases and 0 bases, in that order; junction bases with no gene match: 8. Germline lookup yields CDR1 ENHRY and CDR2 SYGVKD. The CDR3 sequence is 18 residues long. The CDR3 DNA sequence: TGTGCCATCAGTGAGTCGGTGAGGACTAGCCCTAGCACAGATACGCAGTATTTT. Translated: CAISESVRTSPSTDTQYF.

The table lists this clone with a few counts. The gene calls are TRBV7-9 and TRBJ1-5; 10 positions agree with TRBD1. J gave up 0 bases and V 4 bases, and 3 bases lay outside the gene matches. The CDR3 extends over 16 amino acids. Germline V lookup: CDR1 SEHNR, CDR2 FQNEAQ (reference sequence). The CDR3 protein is CASSSGTGASNQPQHF. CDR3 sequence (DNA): TGTGCCAGCAGCTCCGGGACAGGGGCTAGCAATCAGCCCCAGCATTTT.

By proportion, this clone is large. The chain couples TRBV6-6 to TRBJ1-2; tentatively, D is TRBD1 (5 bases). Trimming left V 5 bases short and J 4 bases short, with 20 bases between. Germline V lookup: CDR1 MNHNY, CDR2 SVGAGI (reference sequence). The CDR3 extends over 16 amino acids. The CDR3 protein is CASSKQWARAGYGYTF. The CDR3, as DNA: TGTGCCAGCAGTAAACAGTGGGCCAGGGCGGGCTATGGCTACACCTTC.

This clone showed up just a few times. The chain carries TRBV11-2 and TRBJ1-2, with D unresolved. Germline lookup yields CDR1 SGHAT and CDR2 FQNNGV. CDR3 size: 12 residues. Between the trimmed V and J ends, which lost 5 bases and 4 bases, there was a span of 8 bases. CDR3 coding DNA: TGTGCCAGCAGCGAGGGTGGCTATGGCTACACCTTC. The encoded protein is CASSEGGYGYTF.

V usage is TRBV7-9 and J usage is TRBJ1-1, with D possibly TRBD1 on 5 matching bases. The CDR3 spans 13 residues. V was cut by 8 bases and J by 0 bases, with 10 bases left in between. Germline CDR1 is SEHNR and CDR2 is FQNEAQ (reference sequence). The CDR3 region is CASSGTVNTEAFF. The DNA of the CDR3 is TGTGCCAGCTCCGGGACGGTGAACACTGAAGCTTTCTTT.

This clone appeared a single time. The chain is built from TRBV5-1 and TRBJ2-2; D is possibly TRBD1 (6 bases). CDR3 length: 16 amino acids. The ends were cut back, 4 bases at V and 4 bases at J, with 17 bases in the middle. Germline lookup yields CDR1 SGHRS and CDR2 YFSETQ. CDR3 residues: CASSPGHTGITGELFF. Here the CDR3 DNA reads TGCGCCAGCAGCCCGGGACACACAGGTATCACCGGGGAGCTGTTTTTT. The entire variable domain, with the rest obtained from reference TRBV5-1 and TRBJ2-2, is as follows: KAGVTQTPRYLIKTRGQQVTLSCSPISGHRSVSWYQQTPGQGLQFLFEYFSETQRNKGNFPGRFSGRQFSNSRSEMNVSTLELGDSALYLCASSPGHTGITGELFFGEGSRLTVL.

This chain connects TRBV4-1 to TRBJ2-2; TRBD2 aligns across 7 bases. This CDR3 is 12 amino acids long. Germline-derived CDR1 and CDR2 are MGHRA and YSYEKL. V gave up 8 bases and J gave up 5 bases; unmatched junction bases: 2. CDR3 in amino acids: CASWGGTGELFF. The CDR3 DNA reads TGCGCCAGCTGGGGGGGGACCGGGGAGCTGTTTTTT.

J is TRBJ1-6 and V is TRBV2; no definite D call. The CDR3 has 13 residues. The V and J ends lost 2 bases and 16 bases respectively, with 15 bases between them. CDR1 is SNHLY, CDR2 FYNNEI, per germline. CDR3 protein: CASSEPADPRLHF. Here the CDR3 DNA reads TGTGCCAGCAGTGAACCTGCGGACCCAAGACTCCACTTT.

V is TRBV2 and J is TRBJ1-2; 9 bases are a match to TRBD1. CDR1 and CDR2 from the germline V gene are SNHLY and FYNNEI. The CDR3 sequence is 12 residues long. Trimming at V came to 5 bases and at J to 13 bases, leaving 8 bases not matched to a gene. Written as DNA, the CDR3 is TGTGCCAGCAGTTTCGGGACAGGGTTTTTCACCTTC. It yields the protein CASSFGTGFFTF.

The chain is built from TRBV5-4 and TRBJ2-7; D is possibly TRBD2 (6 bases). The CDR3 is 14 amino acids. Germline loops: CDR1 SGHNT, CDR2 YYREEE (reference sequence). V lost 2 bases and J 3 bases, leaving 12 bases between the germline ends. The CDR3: CASSFARDFYEQYF. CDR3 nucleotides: TGTGCCAGCAGCTTTGCCCGGGACTTCTACGAGCAGTACTTC.

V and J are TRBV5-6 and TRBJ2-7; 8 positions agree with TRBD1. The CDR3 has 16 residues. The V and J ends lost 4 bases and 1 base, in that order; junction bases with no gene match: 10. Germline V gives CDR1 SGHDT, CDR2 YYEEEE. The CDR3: CASSLTTGVGSYEQYF. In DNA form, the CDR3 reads TGTGCCAGCAGCCTTACGACAGGGGTCGGATCCTACGAGCAGTACTTC.

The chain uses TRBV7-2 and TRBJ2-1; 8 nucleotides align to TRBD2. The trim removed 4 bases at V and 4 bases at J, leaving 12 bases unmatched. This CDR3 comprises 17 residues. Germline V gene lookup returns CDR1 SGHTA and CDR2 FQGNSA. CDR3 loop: CASSSDLAGGGYNEQFF. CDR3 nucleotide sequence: TGTGCCAGCAGCTCCGACCTTGCCGGGGGGGGTTACAATGAGCAGTTCTTC.